Following are 9 T cell receptor beta chains from one sample sequenced in a study of control samples from healthy donors and cancer patients (TCRdb year 2020). Library generation was performed with the immunoSEQ multiplex PCR assay. TCRdb took this table from immuneACCESS and kept in-frame rearrangements with V and J called. Such tables lack part of the clones; where checked against another copy, unresolved V genes explain under half of the gap, and the rest is unexplained. Counted in this sample were more than 150,000 clones; approximately 90% of them appeared once. 0.68% of the sample comes from the top ten. The sequencing input was blood. The receptors stem from a woman younger than 45 in good health.

The V and J genes are TRBV20-1 and TRBJ1-1; 9 bases map to TRBD1. Germline trimming cut 3 bases from V and 8 bases from J; bases unmatched to any gene: 10. Germline assignment: CDR1 DFQATT and CDR2 SNEGSKA (reference sequence). This CDR3 is 14 amino acids long. CDR3 residues: CSASSEQGASEAFF. Here the CDR3 DNA reads TGCAGTGCTAGTTCAGAACAGGGGGCATCGGAAGCTTTCTTT.

V usage is TRBV6-2 or TRBV6-3 and J usage is TRBJ2-7; D is tentatively TRBD1 or TRBD2 (5 bases each). The germline gives CDR1 MNHEY, CDR2 SVGEGT. This CDR3 is 15 amino acids long. V was clipped by 2 bases and J by 2 bases, with 13 bases between them. The CDR3 spells CASSYGPGSPYEQYF. The CDR3, as DNA: TGTGCCAGCAGTTACGGTCCAGGGAGCCCCTACGAGCAGTACTTC.

V usage is TRBV28 and J usage is TRBJ1-1, with a weak D call TRBD1 (6 bases). The V gene lost 1 base and the J gene lost 1 base, with 16 bases spanning the gap. CDR1 and CDR2 from the germline V gene are MDHEN and SYDVKM. This CDR3 is built from 17 residues. CDR3 coding DNA: TGTGCCAGCAGTTTATATCAATACCGGGACAAGAACACTGAAGCTTTCTTT. This translates into CASSLYQYRDKNTEAFF.

The chain is built from TRBV4-1 and TRBJ2-7; D possibly uses TRBD1 or TRBD2 (7 bases each). There are 14 residues in the CDR3. From germline, CDR1 is MGHRA and CDR2 YSYEKL. The germline V and J ends were trimmed by 4 bases and 3 bases, with 13 bases remaining between them. CDR3: CASSRGGTDYEQYF. As DNA, the CDR3 is TGCGCCAGCAGCCGGGGGGGGACAGACTACGAGCAGTACTTC.

The gene calls are TRBV7-6 and TRBJ2-5; D might be TRBD1 (5 bases). This CDR3 comprises 15 residues. Trimming took off 1 base at V and 1 base at J, with 10 bases between the two ends. The germline CDR1 and CDR2 sequences are SGHVS and FNYEAQ. The CDR3, as DNA: TGTGCCAGCAGCTTAGGAAGGGGCAGCCAAGAGACCCAGTACTTC. Translating gives CASSLGRGSQETQYF.

The genes are TRBV6-6 and TRBJ2-1; D perhaps matches TRBD1 (5 bases). Germline lookup yields CDR1 MNHNY and CDR2 SVGAGI (reference sequence). The CDR3 totals 18 residues. V was cut by 6 bases and J by 0 bases, with 21 bases left in between. CDR3 bases: TGTGCCAGCAGGCGAGCAGGTGGGGCCTCTAGCTCCTACAATGAGCAGTTCTTC. Translating gives CASRRAGGASSSYNEQFF.

This clone has only one observation. The genes are TRBV28 and TRBJ2-1; D is perhaps TRBD2 (7 bases). The germline CDR1 and CDR2 sequences are MDHEN and SYDVKM. The CDR3 sequence is 19 residues long. V lost 2 bases, J lost 2 bases, and 22 bases lay in between. Here the CDR3 reads CASSLVGGARPRTYNEQFF. CDR3 DNA: TGTGCCAGCAGTTTAGTAGGGGGGGCTCGCCCCCGGACCTACAATGAGCAGTTCTTC.

This rearrangement joins TRBV6-1 to TRBJ2-1; 12 positions agree with TRBD2. Germline V gene sequence: CDR1 MNHNS, CDR2 SASEGT. J gave up 3 bases and V 2 bases, and 2 bases lay outside the gene matches. The length of the CDR3 is 16 residues. CDR3 residues: CASSEPGLAGYNEQFF. The CDR3 DNA sequence: TGTGCCAGCAGTGAACCGGGACTAGCGGGCTACAATGAGCAGTTCTTC.

This chain links TRBV7-9 with TRBJ1-1; TRBD1 matches 8 bases. Germline lookup yields CDR1 SEHNR and CDR2 FQNEAQ (reference sequence). V lost 5 bases and J lost 4; bases outside the gene matches: 6. The CDR3 is 14 residues long. The CDR3 DNA is TGTGCCAGCAGCGTTACGCAGGGGGCCACTGAAGCTTTCTTT. It encodes CASSVTQGATEAFF.